The 7 T cell receptor beta chains below come from one sample, sequenced in a study of CD8+CD57+ T cells in acquired aplastic anemia. Both TCR beta VDJ combination and CDR3 sequence profiling were carried out. Genomic DNA was the template for this profiling. TCRdb ran MiXCR on the reads and lists one entry per CDR3 protein. The sample has tens of thousands of distinct CDR3 sequences, over 35% seen once. The source material was sorted CD4+, CD8+, or CD8+CD57+ T cells (not recorded which) from PBMCs. These receptor sequences come from a human donor in good health, serving as a control.

The chain employs TRBV12-3 or TRBV12-4 and TRBJ2-4, with TRBD2 matching 7 bases. The CDR3 runs to 16 residues. V was clipped by 3 bases and J by 7 bases; unmatched bases: 12. In DNA, the CDR3 is TGTGCCAGCAGTTTCCCTAGCGGTGATATACGGAACATTCAGTACTTC. Its translation is CASSFPSGDIRNIQYF.

This chain uses TRBV29-1 with TRBJ2-1; D ambiguous. This CDR3 has 13 amino acids. V was trimmed by 3 bases and J by 5 bases, leaving 11 bases between them. The germline V gene encodes CDR1 SQVTM and CDR2 ANQGSEA. CDR3 nucleotides: TGCAGCGTTGATGTCGGCCAGAACAATGAGCAGTTCTTC. Its translation: CSVDVGQNNEQFF.

This clonotype showed up just a few times. CDR3 in DNA: TGTGCCAGCAGTTACTCAGGGGGCCAACAGCCCCAGCATTTT. Protein sequence: CASSYSGGQQPQHF. This sequence joins TRBV6-5 and TRBJ1-5; 7 bases are shared with TRBD1. V lost 0 bases and J lost 7; bases outside the gene matches: 3. Germline CDR1 MNHEY, CDR2 SVGAGI. The CDR3 spans 14 residues.

The CDR3 loop reads CASSLFGSGGLYEQFF. In nucleotides, the CDR3 is TGTGCCAGCAGCTTATTTGGTTCGGGGGGGCTATATGAGCAGTTCTTC. The chain is built from TRBV25-1 and TRBJ2-1, with TRBD2 identical over 8 bases. Germline V gene data show CDR1 as MGHDK and CDR2 as SYGVNS. This CDR3 has 16 residues. V was pared by 6 bases and J by 8 bases, with 15 bases of the junction left unmatched.

A note on this clonotype: Sequence at one end of the junction differs from germline and may be a read error. The chain joins TRBV25-1 to TRBJ2-3; D possibly uses TRBD1 or TRBD2 (6 bases each). CDR1 MGHDK and CDR2 SYGVNS come from the germline V gene. The length of the CDR3 is 16 residues. The CDR3 DNA reads as TGCGCCAGCAGCCAGGGCGGGACATCCAGCACAGATACGCAGTATTTT. Translation: CASSQGGTSSTDTQYF.

The chain is built from TRBV24-1 and TRBJ2-7, with 9 bases matching TRBD1. This CDR3 has 14 amino acids. The V gene's germline CDR1 is KGHDR and CDR2 SFDVKD. The trim removed 6 bases at V and 5 bases at J, leaving 7 bases unmatched. The CDR3 DNA reads TGTGCCACCAGTCGTACAGGGGGCATCGACGAGCAGTACTTC. It translates to CATSRTGGIDEQYF.

The CDR3 sequence: CASSDSSSYNEQFF. The CDR3 nucleotides are TGTGCCAGCAGCGACTCGAGCTCCTACAATGAGCAGTTCTTC. The chain is built from TRBV12-3 or TRBV12-4 and TRBJ2-1; D is uncertain. V was clipped by 6 bases and J by 0 bases, with 9 bases between them. The CDR3 contains 14 residues.